This TCR beta chain comes out of a study of OX40 agonist ivuxolimab in advanced cancers. The wider study: Three patients, one with hepatocellular carcinoma and two with cutaneous melanoma, responded partially.

Collection of blood occurred at baseline, at cycle 4 day 1, and at cycle 7 day 1. Profiled with immunoSEQ multiplex PCR; TCRdb holds only in-frame clones, not every one. In the table there are tens of thousands of clones, approximately 84% of which are singletons. About this clone: Other DNA sequences of this sample code for an identical CDR3.

CDR1 is MDHEN, CDR2 SYDVKM, per germline. The CDR3 runs 14 residues. Trimming at V came to 5 bases and at J to 8 bases, leaving 5 bases not matched to a gene. This chain joins TRBV28 and TRBJ1-4, with 10 bases lining up with TRBD1. This TCR derives from an adult with an advanced solid tumor such as melanoma, head and neck, liver or kidney cancer. Sequences were derived from CD4+ or CD8+ T cells sorted from blood, sampled in a trial of the OX40 agonist ivuxolimab. DNA for the CDR3: TGTGCCAGCAGTCGGGGACAGGGGCGCGAAAAACTGTTTTTT. Translation: CASSRGQGREKLFF.